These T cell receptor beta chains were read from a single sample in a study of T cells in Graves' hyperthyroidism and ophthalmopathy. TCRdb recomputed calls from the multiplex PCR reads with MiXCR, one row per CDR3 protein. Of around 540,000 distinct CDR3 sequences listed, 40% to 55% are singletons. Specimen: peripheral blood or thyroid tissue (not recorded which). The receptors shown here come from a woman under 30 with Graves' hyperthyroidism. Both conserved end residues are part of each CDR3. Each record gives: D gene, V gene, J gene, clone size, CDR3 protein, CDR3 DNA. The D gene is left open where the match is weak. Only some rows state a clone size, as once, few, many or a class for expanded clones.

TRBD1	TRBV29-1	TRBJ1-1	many	CSVTGTGGFPMNTEAFF	TGCAGCGTTACCGGGACAGGGGGCTTCCCTATGAACACTGAAGCTTTCTTT
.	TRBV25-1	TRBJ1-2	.	CACSARWGAGYTF	.
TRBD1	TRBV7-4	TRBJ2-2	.	CASSVATGTGGELFF	TGTGCCAGCAGCGTCGCGACAGGGACAGGCGGGGAGCTGTTTTTT
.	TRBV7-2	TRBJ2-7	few	CASSPQPSDEQYF	TGTGCCAGCAGCCCACAACCTAGCGACGAGCAGTACTTC
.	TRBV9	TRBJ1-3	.	CASSVEDGSHFGNTIYF	TGTGCCAGCAGCGTAGAAGACGGATCCCATTTTGGAAACACCATATATTTT
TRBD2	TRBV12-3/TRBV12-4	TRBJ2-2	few	CASNLAGSGTGELFF	TGTGCCAGCAACCTAGCGGGATCGGGTACCGGGGAGCTGTTTTTT
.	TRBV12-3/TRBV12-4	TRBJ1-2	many	CASSLSRGHGYTF	TGTGCCAGCAGTTTGTCCAGGGGCCATGGCTACACCTTC
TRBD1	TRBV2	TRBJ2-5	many	CASRLDRTQETQYF	TGTGCCAGCAGGCTGGACAGGACTCAAGAGACCCAGTACTTC
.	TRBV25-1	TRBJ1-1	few	CASSHGENTEAFF	TGTGCCAGCAGCCATGGTGAGAACACTGAAGCTTTCTTT
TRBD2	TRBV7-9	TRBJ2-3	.	CASSFGLAGGADTQYF	TGTGCCAGCAGCTTCGGGCTAGCGGGAGGAGCAGATACGCAGTATTTT
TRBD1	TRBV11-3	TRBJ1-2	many	CASSLRQGAVGYTF	TGTGCCAGCAGCTTACGGCAGGGGGCAGTTGGCTACACCTTC
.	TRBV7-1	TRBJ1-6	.	CASRLPQSPLHF	TGTGCCAGCAGGCTCCCCCAATCACCCCTCCACTTT
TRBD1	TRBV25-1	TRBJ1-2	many	CASSPTGGYGYTF	TGTGCCAGCAGTCCTACAGGGGGCTACGGCTACACCTTC
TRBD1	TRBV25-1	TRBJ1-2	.	CASSARPGQGTINYGYTF	TGTGCCAGCAGCGCCAGGCCGGGACAGGGGACAATCAACTATGGCTACACCTTC
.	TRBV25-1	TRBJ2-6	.	CASTPDLSGANVLTF	TGTGCCAGCACTCCCGACCTCTCTGGGGCCAACGTCCTGACTTTC
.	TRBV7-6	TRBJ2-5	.	CASSLEGPLYF	TGTGCCAGCAGCTTAGAGGGTCCACTGTACTTC
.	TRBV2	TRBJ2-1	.	CASSFGKGSVGEQFF	TGTGCCAGCAGTTTCGGGAAGGGGTCCGTGGGGGAGCAGTTCTTC
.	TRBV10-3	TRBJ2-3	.	CAISDNTDTQYF	TGTGCCATCAGTGATAACACAGATACGCAGTATTTT
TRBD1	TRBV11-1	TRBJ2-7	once	CASSQEPTTGNPHEQYF	TGTGCCAGCAGCCAAGAACCGACGACAGGGAATCCGCACGAGCAGTACTTC
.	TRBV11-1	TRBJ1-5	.	CASSLGRDTQFGSNQPQHF	TGTGCCAGCAGCTTAGGGCGGGACACCCAGTTCGGCAGCAATCAGCCCCAGCATTTT
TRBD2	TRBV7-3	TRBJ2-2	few	CASSLRLAGAGELFF	TGTGCCAGCAGTTTGCGACTAGCGGGAGCCGGGGAGCTGTTTTTT
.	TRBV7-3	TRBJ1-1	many	CASSPYMNTEAFF	TGTGCCAGCAGCCCATATATGAACACTGAAGCTTTCTTT
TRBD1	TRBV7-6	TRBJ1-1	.	CASSQNPQGAGDTEAFF	TGTGCCAGCAGCCAGAACCCCCAGGGGGCAGGGGACACTGAAGCTTTCTTT
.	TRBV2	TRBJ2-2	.	CASTGAGELFF	TGTGCCAGCACTGGTGCCGGGGAGCTGTTTTTT
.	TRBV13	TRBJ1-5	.	CASSLGSGHQPQHF	TGTGCCAGCAGCTTAGGGTCAGGGCATCAGCCCCAGCATTTT
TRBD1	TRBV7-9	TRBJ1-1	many	CASSPSDRWGTEAFF	TGTGCCAGCAGCCCATCGGACAGGTGGGGCACTGAAGCTTTCTTT
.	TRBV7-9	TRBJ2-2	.	CASSFQGELFF	TGTGCCAGCAGCTTCCAGGGGGAGCTGTTTTTT
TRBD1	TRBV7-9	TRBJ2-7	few	CASSFLGQGAYEQYF	TGTGCCAGCAGTTTTCTCGGACAGGGGGCCTACGAGCAGTACTTC
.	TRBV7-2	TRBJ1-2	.	CASSLRSRTANYGYTF	TGTGCCAGCAGCCTCCGCTCTAGGACAGCTAACTATGGCTACACCTTC
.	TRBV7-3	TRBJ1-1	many	CASSSGAEAFF	TGTGCCAGCAGCTCCGGGGCTGAAGCTTTCTTT
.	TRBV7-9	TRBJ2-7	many	CASSPLSSYEQYF	TGTGCCAGCAGCCCGCTATCCTCCTACGAGCAGTACTTC
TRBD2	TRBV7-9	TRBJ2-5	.	CASSASGSGETQYF	TGTGCCAGCAGCGCTAGCGGGAGTGGAGAGACCCAGTACTTC
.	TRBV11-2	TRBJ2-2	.	CASSRMRGHEATGELFF	TGTGCCAGCAGCCGTATGAGGGGTCATGAGGCAACCGGGGAGCTGTTTTTT
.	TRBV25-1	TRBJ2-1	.	CASSESSSTYNEQFF	TGTGCCAGCAGTGAATCTTCTAGTACCTACAATGAGCAGTTCTTC
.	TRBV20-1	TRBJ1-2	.	CSVGQQHYSNYGYTF	TGCAGTGTTGGACAGCAACATTATTCTAACTATGGCTACACCTTC
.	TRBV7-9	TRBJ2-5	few	CASSSLDRIQETQYF	TGTGCCAGCAGCTCTTTGGACAGAATCCAAGAGACCCAGTACTTC
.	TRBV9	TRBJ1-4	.	CASSVDPATTNEKLFF	TGTGCCAGCAGCGTAGATCCGGCTACGACTAATGAAAAACTGTTTTTT
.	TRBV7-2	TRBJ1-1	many	CASTLRAANTEAFF	TGTGCCAGCACCCTCCGGGCCGCAAACACTGAAGCTTTCTTT
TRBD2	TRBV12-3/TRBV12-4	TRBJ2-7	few	CASRFGTSGFYEQYF	TGTGCCAGCAGATTCGGGACTAGCGGGTTCTACGAGCAGTACTTC
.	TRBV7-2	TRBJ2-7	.	CASSVGATGYEQYF	TGTGCCAGCAGCGTTGGGGCCACGGGCTACGAGCAGTACTTC
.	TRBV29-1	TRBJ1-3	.	CSVDRGGVGNTIYF	TGCAGCGTTGATCGCGGTGGAGTTGGAAACACCATATATTTT
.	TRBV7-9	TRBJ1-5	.	CASSLVGRAGNQPQHF	TGTGCCAGCAGCTTAGTGGGCAGGGCCGGCAATCAGCCCCAGCATTTT
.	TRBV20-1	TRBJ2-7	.	CSARGLSSRSSYEQYF	TGCAGTGCTAGAGGGTTGTCTTCGAGGAGCTCCTACGAGCAGTACTTC
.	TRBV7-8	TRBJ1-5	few	CASGKGGFSNQPQHF	TGTGCCAGCGGAAAGGGGGGGTTTAGCAATCAGCCCCAGCATTTT
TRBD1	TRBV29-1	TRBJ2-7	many	CSVGDDRDYEQYF	TGCAGCGTTGGAGACGACAGGGACTACGAGCAGTACTTC
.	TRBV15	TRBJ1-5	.	CATKFGGRANTGERNQPQHF	TGTGCCACCAAGTTCGGTGGGAGGGCGAACACCGGGGAGCGGAATCAGCCCCAGCATTTT
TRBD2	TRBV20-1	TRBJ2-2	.	CSARGLAAGTGELFF	TGCAGTGCTAGAGGACTAGCGGCAGGGACCGGGGAGCTGTTTTTT
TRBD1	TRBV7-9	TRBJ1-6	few	CASSLGDRVYSPLHF	TGTGCCAGCAGCTTAGGGGACAGGGTTTATTCACCCCTCCACTTT
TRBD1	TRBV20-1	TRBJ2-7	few	CSARDRAKVDEQYF	TGCAGTGCTAGGGACAGGGCCAAGGTGGACGAGCAGTACTTC
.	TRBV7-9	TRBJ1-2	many	CASSRRGDKPYYGYTF	TGTGCCAGCAGCCGCCGCGGGGACAAGCCTTACTATGGCTACACCTTC
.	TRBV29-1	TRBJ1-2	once	CSVPGGTF	TGCAGCGTGCCCGGCGGCACCTTC
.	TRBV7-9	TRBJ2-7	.	CASSLIRSYEQYF	TGTGCCAGCAGCTTGATCAGGTCCTACGAGCAGTACTTC
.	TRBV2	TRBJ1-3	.	CASIYSLTTRNTIYF	TGTGCCAGCATTTATTCCCTAACCACCCGAAACACCATATATTTT
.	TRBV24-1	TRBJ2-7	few	CASSFSQARYEQYF	TGTGCCAGCAGTTTTTCTCAGGCCCGCTACGAGCAGTACTTC
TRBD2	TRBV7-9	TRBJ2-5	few	CASSSSLLAGVRETQYF	TGTGCCAGCAGCTCGTCCTTACTAGCGGGAGTTCGGGAGACCCAGTACTTC
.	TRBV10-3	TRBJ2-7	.	CAISGKAEPVGEQYF	TGTGCCATCAGTGGGAAAGCGGAGCCCGTGGGAGAGCAGTACTTC
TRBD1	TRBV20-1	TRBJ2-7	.	CSAPGGMGQGYEQYF	TGCAGTGCTCCGGGCGGTATGGGACAGGGTTACGAGCAGTACTTC